This T cell receptor beta chain was retrieved from a study of blood T cell repertoires in COVID-19 (dated by TCRdb to 2018 to 2021). About the full investigation: The collaborator samples originated in the United States, Italy and Spain and spanned the acute and convalescent phases of COVID-19. The material from the prospective study consisted of cDNA or gDNA derived from T cells, B-cell-depleted T cells, or PBMCs. The dataset comprised deeply sampled blood TCRbeta repertoires from subjects exposed to, actively infected with, or recovered from COVID-19. The repertoires were released in a freely available public database meant as a resource for research on the immune response to SARS-CoV-2. Samples were obtained from the ongoing ImmuneRACE study (first 160 participants) and from roughly 1,300 subjects provided by 6 global collaborators. A de-identified subject ID, COVID-19 status, age in years and sex were almost always included in the sample metadata. Where HLA class I and class II types were available, the types were taken from metadata supplied by the sample provider, not from assay-based typing. Findings and caveats that apply to the study as a whole: The quantity of clinical and demographic metadata differed by source and by participant and was supplied without curation.

Comments on this clone: It has no known antigen specificity. Base qualities are not recorded, but no much larger clone differs from it by a single base.

The immunoSEQ Assay, a bias-controlled multiplex PCR, was used to amplify TCRbeta CDR3 regions from genomic DNA. Processing in the source paper ran as follows. Nucleated cell counts per sample were estimated from amplification of reference gene primers within the assay. To quantify the absolute abundance of each unique TCRbeta CDR3 rearrangement, sequence reads were collapsed and filtered. For each sample, productive Simpson clonality was calculated as the square root of Simpson's diversity index across productive rearrangements. Here the immuneACCESS table is served through TCRdb, limited to in-frame sequences with V and J called. Missing clones are a known gap in these copies; in checked studies unresolved V genes cover under half, and the rest lacks a known reason. The D gene and trimming were derived from the DNA, and the V and J assignments and clone size from that table. The sample has about 140,000 clones on record, less than 85% of them singletons. The top ten constitute 1.6% of the sample.

V loses 2 bases, J loses 0 bases, and the germline ends lie 14 bases apart. The germline V gene specifies MNHNS as CDR1 and SASEGT as CDR2. From cysteine to phenylalanine, the CDR3 is 17 amino acids long. Left in the record is the CDR3 DNA by itself, 51 bases read in frame from the first base. Enrolling through a virtual design, the prospective study's participants ranged in age from roughly 18 to 100 years and lived across 24 United States geographic areas. In the prospective study, participants were assigned to cohorts based on the clinical history participants reported in a screening survey and a study questionnaire. A participant counted as exposed if, within 2 weeks of entering the study, that participant had been in contact with someone who had a PCR-confirmed or clinician-diagnosed COVID-19 case. Mobile phlebotomists in the prospective study collected whole blood, serum and a nasopharyngeal or oropharyngeal swab from every participant. Over an approximately 2-month period, participants in the prospective study had the option of providing additional blood draws and questionnaires. Prospective study blood samples were shipped either frozen or at room temperature before DNA extraction.

Recombination linked TRBV6-1 to TRBJ1-5, with a tentative D gene TRBD1 over 5 matching bases. Sequences were obtained from PBMCs or T cells enriched from blood (not recorded which). The clonotype comes from a woman between 18 and 30 years old who had been exposed to COVID-19. The CDR3 in this case is CASSEISWGNSNQPQHF. The DNA reads TGTGCCAGCAGTGAAATTTCTTGGGGCAATAGCAATCAGCCCCAGCATTTT.